Listed here are 27 T cell receptor beta chains from one sample, sequenced in a study of human T cells and chemical hapten exposure. As to time point: healthy volunteer bleed at 2 weeks. Unfractionated whole blood served as the source for total RNA extraction. Using its own MiXCR run on the RACE reads, TCRdb lists one record per CDR3 protein. The table lists roughly 130,000 distinct CDR3 sequences, approximately 10% of them singletons. The sequencing input was whole blood. The receptors stem from a male donor in good health. Some clones in this sample may be carry-over from other donors' samples.

V gene TRBV10-3 combines with J gene TRBJ2-7; D uncertain. Germline values: CDR1 ENHRY, CDR2 SYGVKD. The CDR3 is 11 residues long. Between the trimmed V and J ends, which lost 3 bases and 4 bases, there was a span of 4 bases. The CDR3 nucleotides read TGTGCCATCAGTGACACGTACGAGCAGTACTTC. This gives the protein CAISDTYEQYF.

This clonotype appeared many times. This chain links TRBV14 with TRBJ2-7; 9 nucleotides agree with TRBD2. V lost 7 bases to trimming and J lost 3 bases; unmatched junction nucleotides: 4. Germline-derived CDR1 and CDR2 are SGHDN and FVKESK. The CDR3 runs 13 residues. The CDR3 DNA reads as TGTGCCAGCAAGTCTAGCGGGAACTACGAGCAGTACTTC. Amino acids: CASKSSGNYEQYF.

This clonotype was counted only a few times. The V call is TRBV5-1, the J call TRBJ2-1, with D tentatively TRBD2 (6 bases). The CDR3 totals 15 residues. V was cut by 0 bases and J by 9 bases, with 16 bases left in between. Germline-derived CDR1 and CDR2 are SGHRS and YFSETQ. CDR3 in amino acids: CASSLALRGPLEQFF. The CDR3 DNA sequence: TGCGCCAGCAGCTTGGCGTTGCGGGGCCCACTTGAGCAGTTCTTC.

This clonotype was observed a few times. The V gene is TRBV12-3 or TRBV12-4, the J gene TRBJ1-2, with D uncertain. The ends were cut back, 4 bases at V and 8 bases at J, with 17 bases in the middle. The CDR3 extends over 14 amino acids. CDR3 in amino acids: CASSSEAGSRGYTF. In DNA, the CDR3 is TGTGCCAGCAGTTCGGAGGCAGGATCGAGGGGCTACACCTTC.

This chain connects TRBV5-6 to TRBJ2-7, with D unclear. The CDR3 length is 13 residues. The V gene's germline CDR1 is SGHDT and CDR2 YYEEEE. The ends were cut back, 0 bases at V and 7 bases at J, with 11 bases in the middle. The CDR3 nucleotides read TGTGCCAGCAGCTTGGGTATGCCAGGAGAGCAGTACTTC. Translated, it gives CASSLGMPGEQYF.

V and J are TRBV29-1 and TRBJ2-7, with 8 bases matching TRBD2. With V trimmed by 6 bases and J by 0 bases, 13 bases remained unmatched. This CDR3 has 16 residues. Germline V CDR1 and CDR2: SQVTM, ANQGSEA. The CDR3 DNA reads as TGCAGCGTGGTTTTGGCCCCGAGCGGGAGCTCCTACGAGCAGTACTTC. Translating gives CSVVLAPSGSSYEQYF.

On this clonotype itself: Since a much larger clone is just one base distant, this may be a read error. V usage is TRBV6-4 and J usage is TRBJ2-3; 12 positions agree with TRBD2. CDR3 size: 15 residues. CDR1 is MRHNA, CDR2 SNTAGT, per germline. Trimming took 4 bases from V and 2 from J; bases not matched to a gene: 1. The CDR3 loop is CASSGTSGTTDTQYF. The DNA for the CDR3 is TGTGCCAGCAGTGGGACTAGCGGGACCACAGATACGCAGTATTTT.

Many counts were recorded for this clonotype. The gene calls are TRBV29-1 and TRBJ1-1, with a possible D match to TRBD1 (6 bases). Trimming took off 7 bases at V and 0 bases at J, with 12 bases between the two ends. Germline-derived CDR1 and CDR2 are SQVTM and ANQGSEA. The CDR3 totals 13 residues. CDR3 in amino acids: CSAGQTMNTEAFF. CDR3 sequence (DNA): TGCAGCGCCGGACAGACGATGAACACTGAAGCTTTCTTT.

Many counts were recorded for this clonotype. The genes are TRBV27 and TRBJ2-1, with D possibly being TRBD1 (5 bases). Looked up from germline, CDR1 is MNHEY and CDR2 is SMNVEV (reference sequence). CDR3 length equals 11 residues. The germline V and J ends were trimmed by 8 bases and 8 bases, with 10 bases remaining between them. Written as DNA, the CDR3 is TGTGCCAGCCGCGACAGACATGAGCAGTTCTTC. Translation: CASRDRHEQFF.

This clonotype was counted ten times or more. The rearrangement joins TRBV25-1 to TRBJ2-7; 8 nucleotides align to TRBD1. The V segment lost 2 bases and the J segment 6 bases; nucleotides outside the gene matches: 9. This CDR3 has 15 amino acids. Germline V gives CDR1 MGHDK, CDR2 SYGVNS. CDR3 residues: CASSETRQGNFEQYF. The CDR3 bases are TGTGCCAGCAGTGAAACCCGACAGGGGAATTTCGAGCAGTACTTC.

The chain employs TRBV18 and TRBJ1-6; D possibly corresponds to TRBD1 (5 bases). The CDR3 has 18 residues. V was clipped by 3 bases and J by 0 bases, with 15 bases between them. The germline gives CDR1 KGHSH, CDR2 LQKENI. The CDR3 DNA reads TGTGCCAGCTCACCCATTGACAGTGGGAGCTCCTATAATTCACCCCTCCACTTT. Encoded protein: CASSPIDSGSSYNSPLHF.

The chain joins TRBV28 to TRBJ2-1, with 7 positions matching TRBD1. V was clipped by 3 bases and J by 4 bases; unmatched bases: 6. This CDR3 contains 15 residues. Per the germline V gene, CDR1 is MDHEN and CDR2 is SYDVKM. The CDR3 sequence is CASSLKGTVYNEQFF. The CDR3 DNA is TGTGCCAGCAGTTTGAAAGGGACAGTTTACAATGAGCAGTTCTTC.

This clonotype was seen at least ten times. The CDR3 reads CASSEGSNEKLFF. CDR3 in DNA: TGTGCCAGCAGTGAAGGTAGCAATGAAAAACTGTTTTTT. The rearrangement joins TRBV25-1 to TRBJ1-4; no definite D call. Germline CDR1 is MGHDK and CDR2 is SYGVNS. V lost 2 bases and J lost 5, with 6 bases in between. The CDR3 is made up of 13 amino acids.

This clonotype was recorded many times. This chain uses TRBV7-9 with TRBJ1-5; 8 nucleotides agree with TRBD1. The J segment lost 2 bases and the V segment lost 5 bases, leaving 8 bases of the junction unmatched. There are 16 residues in the CDR3. Germline-derived CDR1 and CDR2 are SEHNR and FQNEAQ (reference sequence). In DNA, the CDR3 is TGTGCCAGCAGCCAGGGAGACAGGGGACGCAATCAGCCCCAGCATTTT. Protein product: CASSQGDRGRNQPQHF.

V usage is TRBV3-1 and J usage is TRBJ2-7, with D possibly called TRBD1 or TRBD2 (5 bases each). CDR1 is LGHDT and CDR2 is YNNKEL in the germline V gene (reference sequence). The CDR3 is made up of 14 amino acids. Trimming shortened V by 2 bases and J by 0 bases, and 8 bases separated the two germline ends. The CDR3 region has the DNA TGTGCCAGCAGCCAAAGGGACGCCTCCTACGAGCAGTACTTC. Translation: CASSQRDASYEQYF.

The chain recombines TRBV12-3 or TRBV12-4 with TRBJ1-2, with 9 positions matching TRBD1. The CDR3 runs to 14 residues. J was trimmed by 4 bases and V by 7 bases; bases with no gene match: 7. The CDR3 DNA sequence: TGTGCCAGCACTCTAGAGACAGGGGGCTATGGCTACACCTTC. Its translation is CASTLETGGYGYTF.

The gene calls are TRBV20-1 and TRBJ2-3; 9 bases match TRBD2. This CDR3 region has 15 residues. The V and J ends lost 3 bases and 2 bases, in that order; junction bases with no gene match: 6. Germline CDR1 DFQATT, CDR2 SNEGSKA (reference sequence). The CDR3 here is CSARGLAGPTDTQYF. Written as DNA, the CDR3 is TGCAGTGCTAGGGGCCTAGCGGGACCCACAGATACGCAGTATTTT.

The genes are TRBV7-2 and TRBJ1-4, with 8 bases fitting TRBD1. Germline-derived CDR1 and CDR2 are SGHTA and FQGNSA. This CDR3 comprises 15 residues. The trim removed 5 bases at V and 5 bases at J, leaving 7 bases unmatched. CDR3 sequence (DNA): TGTGCCAGCAGCCCTCGACAGGGGTCCAATGAAAAACTGTTTTTT. It is translated as CASSPRQGSNEKLFF.

The genes are TRBV6-2 or TRBV6-3 and TRBJ2-7; 9 nucleotides match TRBD1. The V gene's germline CDR1 is MNHEY and CDR2 SVGEGT. The CDR3 length is 15 residues. With 0 bases clipped from V and 2 bases from J, the junction kept 2 bases outside the gene matches. CDR3 amino acids: CASSYSGTGTYEQYF. CDR3 coding DNA: TGTGCCAGCAGTTACTCCGGGACAGGGACCTACGAGCAGTACTTC.

The CDR3 region has the DNA TGTGCCAGCACTCCTCAGGGAGACTACAATGAGCAGTTCTTC. The encoded protein is CASTPQGDYNEQFF. V is TRBV27 and J is TRBJ2-1; D tentatively reads TRBD1 or TRBD2 (5 bases each). V lost 7 bases to trimming and J lost 3 bases, with 13 bases between them. This CDR3 is built from 14 residues. Germline-derived CDR1 and CDR2 are MNHEY and SMNVEV (reference sequence).

J is TRBJ2-7 and V is TRBV20-1, with D possibly called TRBD1 or TRBD2 (5 bases each). CDR3 length equals 15 residues. V shed 1 base and J shed 0 bases, with 13 bases lying between them. Germline loops: CDR1 DFQATT, CDR2 SNEGSKA (reference sequence). This CDR3 is CSARVWGTGSYEQYF. Written as DNA, the CDR3 is TGCAGTGCTAGAGTTTGGGGGACGGGCTCCTACGAGCAGTACTTC.

J is TRBJ2-5 and V is TRBV6-5, with D unclear. Germline V gives CDR1 MNHEY, CDR2 SVGAGI. Trimming removed 5 bases from V and 4 bases from J, with 17 bases in between. This CDR3 region has 15 residues. The CDR3 loop is CASSPGRPVGETQYF. DNA for the CDR3: TGTGCCAGCAGTCCCGGACGGCCCGTGGGAGAGACCCAGTACTTC.

This clonotype has a handful of counts. V and J are TRBV27 and TRBJ2-1; 9 positions match TRBD2. CDR3 length: 17 residues. Germline values: CDR1 MNHEY, CDR2 SMNVEV (reference sequence). Trimming at V came to 2 bases and at J to 10 bases, leaving 15 bases not matched to a gene. As DNA, the CDR3 is TGTGCCAGCAGTTTAGATAGCGGGAGCCTCGTCCCCGCAGAGCAGTTCTTC. Residues: CASSLDSGSLVPAEQFF.

This clonotype was counted many times. This rearrangement joins TRBV2 to TRBJ2-2; 12 positions match TRBD2. This CDR3 has 17 residues. With V trimmed by 7 bases and J by 4 bases, 10 bases remained unmatched. The germline V gene encodes CDR1 SNHLY and CDR2 FYNNEI. The CDR3 here is CASTRLAGARGTGELFF. In DNA, the CDR3 is TGTGCCAGCACCCGACTAGCGGGGGCTAGGGGCACCGGGGAGCTGTTTTTT. The whole variable domain, remainder taken from reference TRBV2 and TRBJ2-2, is EPEVTQTPSHQVTQMGQEVILRCVPISNHLYFYWYRQILGQKVEFLVSFYNNEISEKSEIFDDQFSVERPDGSNFTLKIRSTKLEDSAMYFCASTRLAGARGTGELFFGEGSRLTVL.

This clonotype occurred a few times. The chain has TRBV6-6 and TRBJ2-3, with 8 bases fitting TRBD2. The V and J ends lost 2 bases and 2 bases, in that order; junction bases with no gene match: 6. Germline V gene sequence: CDR1 MNHNY, CDR2 SVGAGI (reference sequence). This CDR3 region has 16 residues. The CDR3 here is CASSYGSGNPTDTQYF. The CDR3 DNA is TGTGCCAGCAGTTACGGTAGCGGGAATCCCACAGATACGCAGTATTTT.

The genes are TRBV4-1 and TRBJ1-2, with D maybe TRBD1 (6 bases). Germline V gives CDR1 MGHRA, CDR2 YSYEKL. CDR3 length: 15 residues. The ends were cut back, 0 bases at V and 3 bases at J, with 11 bases in the middle. The CDR3 spells CASSQESGVDYGYTF. In DNA, the CDR3 is TGCGCCAGCAGCCAAGAATCAGGGGTCGACTATGGCTACACCTTC.

This clonotype was detected ten times or more. This chain links TRBV4-3 with TRBJ1-4; no clear D. This CDR3 has 20 residues. V lost 0 bases and J 0 bases, leaving 20 bases between the germline ends. Looked up from germline, CDR1 is LGHNA and CDR2 is YSLEER. The CDR3: CASSQDSTRDEIATNEKLFF. The CDR3 DNA reads as TGCGCCAGCAGCCAAGATTCAACCCGAGATGAAATTGCAACTAATGAAAAACTGTTTTTT.